This T cell receptor (beta chain) was sequenced for a study of cytotoxic CD8 clonotypes in ibrutinib-treated CLL. General study results and limits: Public clonotypes were uncommon and contracted or stayed stable on treatment.

The TCR beta libraries used approximately 2 micrograms of genomic DNA that came from cryopreserved PBMCs. Notes on this clone: The antigen is not known.

Clones were sequenced by immunoSEQ multiplex PCR, and TCRdb holds only the in-frame ones, with some missing. The sample has roughly 100,000 clones; around 80% are singletons. The sequencing here drew on PBMCs, taken after 12 months of ibrutinib treatment. The receptor was derived from a human donor with chronic lymphocytic leukemia.

In DNA, the CDR3 is TGTGCCTGGAGTTACGGGGGGGCAGGCGAGCAGTACTTC. Residues: CAWSYGGAGEQYF. The chain links TRBV30 to TRBJ2-7, with 8 bases that match TRBD2. In germline, CDR1 is GTSNPN, CDR2 SVGIG (reference sequence). J gave up 6 bases and V 2 bases, and 6 bases lay outside the gene matches. The CDR3 consists of 13 residues.